These 3 T cell receptor beta chains share one sample of origin, sequenced in a study of cytomegalovirus exposure and HLA in healthy donors (dated by TCRdb to 2016 to 2017). Receptor libraries were prepared by the immunoSEQ multiplex PCR assay. TCRdb limited this immuneACCESS table to in-frame rearrangements with V and J called. A share of clones is missing; checked studies link under half to unresolved V genes, and the rest is unexplained. The sample yields about 280,000 clones; over 75% were counted once. About 0.99% of the sample lies in the top ten. The material sequenced was PBMCs. The receptors were gathered from a woman in her late teens or twenties in good health and CMV-seronegative.

This chain links TRBV2 with TRBJ2-7; 7 nucleotides line up with TRBD2. V lost 7 bases and J lost 3; bases outside the gene matches: 6. Per the germline V gene, CDR1 is SNHLY and CDR2 is FYNNEI. This CDR3 region has 13 residues. Here the CDR3 reads CASTKREVYEQYF. CDR3 in DNA: TGTGCCAGCACGAAACGGGAGGTCTACGAGCAGTACTTC.

This chain joins TRBV5-8 and TRBJ2-5; 7 bases line up with TRBD1. J gave up 1 base and V 5 bases, and 8 bases lay outside the gene matches. The CDR3 sequence is 15 residues long. Germline CDR1 SGHTS, CDR2 YDEGEE. For the CDR3, the DNA is TGTGCCAGCAGACGGGACAGCATCTTCCAAGAGACCCAGTACTTC. It is translated as CASRRDSIFQETQYF. Drawing the rest from reference TRBV5-8 and TRBJ2-5, the complete variable domain is EAGVTQSPTHLIKTRGQQATLRCSPISGHTSVYWYQQALGLGLQFLLWYDEGEERNRGNFPPRFSGRQFPNYSSELNVNALELEDSALYLCASRRDSIFQETQYFGPGTRLLVL.

The J gene is TRBJ2-7, the V gene TRBV10-1, with 8 bases identical to TRBD2. CDR1 and CDR2 (germline): WNHNN, SYGVQD (reference sequence). The CDR3 spans 13 residues. With V trimmed by 6 bases and J by 7 bases, 8 bases remained unmatched. The CDR3 nucleotides are TGCGCCAGCAGAGCGGGAGCCTCGGGAGAGCAGTACTTC. Amino acids: CASRAGASGEQYF.